What follows are 8 T cell receptor beta chains derived from one specimen sequenced in a study of human T cells and chemical hapten exposure. One entry per CDR3 protein, called by TCRdb with MiXCR from the RACE reads. The sample holds 100,000 to 150,000 distinct CDR3 sequences, 9% to 10% seen once. The time point is: healthy volunteer bleed at 2 weeks. Sequencing started from total RNA isolated from unfractionated whole blood. The source material was whole blood. The receptors come from a male donor in good health. Some clones in this sample may be carry-over from other donors' samples.

In this sample, this clonotype turned up a few times. This chain connects TRBV7-2 to TRBJ2-2; 9 nucleotides align to TRBD2. CDR1 is SGHTA, CDR2 FQGNSA, per germline. J lost 0 bases, V lost 7 bases, and 9 bases had no gene match. The CDR3 is 17 residues long. CDR3 nucleotides: TGTGCCAGCACCCCGCCGGCGGGAGGGGCGAACACCGGGGAGCTGTTTTTT. As protein: CASTPPAGGANTGELFF.

The J gene is TRBJ2-1, the V gene TRBV12-5, with 7 bases identical to TRBD1. V was clipped by 4 bases and J by 4 bases; unmatched bases: 4. Germline assignment: CDR1 LGHNT and CDR2 FRNRAP. The CDR3 runs to 14 residues. CDR3 protein: CASGSRDRYNEQFF. The CDR3 bases are TGTGCTAGTGGTTCCCGGGACAGATACAATGAGCAGTTCTTC.

This clonotype was counted at least ten times. The rearrangement uses TRBV6-5 and TRBJ1-1, with TRBD1 matching over 7 bases. V was clipped by 0 bases and J by 6 bases; unmatched bases: 4. The CDR3 extends over 14 amino acids. The germline V gene has CDR1 MNHEY and CDR2 SVGAGI. The CDR3 DNA follows: TGTGCCAGCAGTTACTCAGGGGGCGTATCTGAAGCTTTCTTT. Encoded protein: CASSYSGGVSEAFF.

The table lists this clonotype with many counts. The CDR3 region has the DNA TGCAGCGTAGACCAGGGTCAGAACACTGAAGCTTTCTTT. Translated: CSVDQGQNTEAFF. The gene calls are TRBV29-1 and TRBJ1-1; D is possibly TRBD1 (5 bases). This CDR3 comprises 13 residues. Germline loops: CDR1 SQVTM, CDR2 ANQGSEA. V was cut by 6 bases and J by 1 base, with 12 bases left in between. Supplemented by reference TRBV29-1 and TRBJ1-1, the full variable domain reads SAVISQKPSRDICQRGTSLTIQCQVDSQVTMMFWYRQQPGQSLTLIATANQGSEATYESGFVIDKFPISRPNLTFSTLTVSNMSPEDSSIYLCSVDQGQNTEAFFGQGTRLTVV.

This clonotype showed up just a few times. V is TRBV11-2 and J is TRBJ2-7; no firm D call. There are 13 residues in the CDR3. Germline CDR1 SGHAT, CDR2 FQNNGV. The V end was cut by 2 bases, the J end by 4 bases, with 9 bases between. This chain's CDR3 is CASSLTRRYEQYF. The DNA of the CDR3 is TGTGCCAGCAGCTTAACCCGACGATACGAGCAGTACTTC.

The table lists this clonotype with many counts. The rearrangement joins TRBV20-1 to TRBJ2-7, with 7 bases aligning to TRBD2. Germline lookup yields CDR1 DFQATT and CDR2 SNEGSKA (reference sequence). The CDR3 runs to 15 residues. Trimming took 1 base from V and 1 from J; bases not matched to a gene: 7. The CDR3, as DNA: TGCAGTGCTAGAGGAACGCGGGAGCGTTCCTACGAGCAGTACTTC. Amino acid sequence: CSARGTRERSYEQYF.

V gene TRBV7-2 combines with J gene TRBJ2-7; 7 bases are a match to TRBD1. Germline CDR1 reads SGHTA; CDR2 reads FQGNSA. Losses at the gene ends were 2 bases for V and 4 bases for J; bases not matched to a gene: 8. This CDR3 is built from 15 residues. CDR3 protein: CASSLQTGSMYEQYF. The CDR3 DNA is TGTGCCAGCAGCTTACAGACAGGGTCGATGTACGAGCAGTACTTC.

This clonotype was detected many times. The CDR3 spells CSARDSGLNSPLHF. The CDR3 nucleotides are TGCAGTGCTAGAGATTCGGGGCTTAATTCACCCCTCCACTTT. The V gene is TRBV20-1, the J gene TRBJ1-6, with a weak D call TRBD1 (5 bases). The V end lost 0 bases, the J end lost 6 bases, and 9 bases lay between the germline ends. The CDR3 spans 14 residues. Looked up from germline, CDR1 is DFQATT and CDR2 is SNEGSKA (reference sequence).